The clone carrying this TCR beta chain was observed once. One junction end does not reproduce the germline sequence, and a read error may be involved. This CDR3 spans 13 amino acids. Germline CDR1 GTSNPN, CDR2 SVGIG (reference sequence). This sample was taken from a study of shared clonotypes between healthy human individuals. Using immunoSEQ multiplex PCR, the repertoire was profiled, and TCRdb retains in-frame clones only, with some absent. The repertoire holds 2 million to 2.5 million clones, with about 94% as singletons. Naive CD8 cells were CD45RO-negative, positively selected for CCR7, excluding terminally differentiated effector memory CD45RA+ cells.

This sequence joins TRBV30 and TRBJ1-5; D perhaps matches TRBD1 (5 bases). What was sequenced was naive CD8+ T cells sorted from blood. The receptor comes from a young man in good health. CDR3 protein: CACSVAGDQPQHF. The CDR3 DNA sequence: TGTGCCTGTAGTGTAGCGGGGGATCAGCCCCAGCATTTT.